This TCR beta chain was profiled in a study of T-cell memory formation after mild COVID-19. V shed 2 bases and J shed 12 bases, with 11 bases lying between them. Germline V lookup: CDR1 MDHEN, CDR2 SYDVKM. This CDR3 comprises 12 residues. This clonotype was detected a few times. MiXCR was run by TCRdb on the 5' RACE reads, yielding one entry per CDR3 protein. The repertoire has hundreds of thousands of distinct CDR3 sequences, 8% to 10% of them found once; the top ten carry about 22%. This clonotype was obtained from a man aged 18 to 29 who had mild COVID-19 (a few samples of this study predate the infection). Cell type and time point are not known. The sample was PBMCs or a T cell subset sorted from them (not recorded which). V and J are TRBV28 and TRBJ2-1; D unresolved. This chain's CDR3 is CASSLGRFAQFF. As DNA, the CDR3 is TGTGCCAGCAGTTTAGGCAGGTTCGCGCAGTTCTTC.